The present TCR beta chain was sequenced within a study of identical twins. Trimming shortened V by 1 base and J by 5 bases, and 14 bases separated the two germline ends. CDR1 and CDR2 from the germline V gene are LGHDT and YNNKEL (reference sequence). The CDR3 sequence is 15 residues long. Points on this clonotype: The antigen is not known.

Findings and caveats of the study: Memory repertoires lacked the insertion deficit that abundant cord blood beta clonotypes showed.

TCRdb re-derived calls from the 5' RACE reads in MiXCR, one entry per CDR3 protein. Here the sample spans around 680,000 distinct CDR3 sequences, under 9% being singletons. These data were likewise used in another study, on yellow fever vaccine responses in identical twins.

The sequenced sample was PBMCs. This sequence was found in a young woman in good health. The chain uses TRBV3-1 and TRBJ2-5, with a tentative D call TRBD2 (5 bases). The CDR3: CASSQGIRGTETQYF. The CDR3 DNA sequence: TGTGCCAGCAGCCAAGGCATTCGGGGAACGGAGACCCAGTACTTC.